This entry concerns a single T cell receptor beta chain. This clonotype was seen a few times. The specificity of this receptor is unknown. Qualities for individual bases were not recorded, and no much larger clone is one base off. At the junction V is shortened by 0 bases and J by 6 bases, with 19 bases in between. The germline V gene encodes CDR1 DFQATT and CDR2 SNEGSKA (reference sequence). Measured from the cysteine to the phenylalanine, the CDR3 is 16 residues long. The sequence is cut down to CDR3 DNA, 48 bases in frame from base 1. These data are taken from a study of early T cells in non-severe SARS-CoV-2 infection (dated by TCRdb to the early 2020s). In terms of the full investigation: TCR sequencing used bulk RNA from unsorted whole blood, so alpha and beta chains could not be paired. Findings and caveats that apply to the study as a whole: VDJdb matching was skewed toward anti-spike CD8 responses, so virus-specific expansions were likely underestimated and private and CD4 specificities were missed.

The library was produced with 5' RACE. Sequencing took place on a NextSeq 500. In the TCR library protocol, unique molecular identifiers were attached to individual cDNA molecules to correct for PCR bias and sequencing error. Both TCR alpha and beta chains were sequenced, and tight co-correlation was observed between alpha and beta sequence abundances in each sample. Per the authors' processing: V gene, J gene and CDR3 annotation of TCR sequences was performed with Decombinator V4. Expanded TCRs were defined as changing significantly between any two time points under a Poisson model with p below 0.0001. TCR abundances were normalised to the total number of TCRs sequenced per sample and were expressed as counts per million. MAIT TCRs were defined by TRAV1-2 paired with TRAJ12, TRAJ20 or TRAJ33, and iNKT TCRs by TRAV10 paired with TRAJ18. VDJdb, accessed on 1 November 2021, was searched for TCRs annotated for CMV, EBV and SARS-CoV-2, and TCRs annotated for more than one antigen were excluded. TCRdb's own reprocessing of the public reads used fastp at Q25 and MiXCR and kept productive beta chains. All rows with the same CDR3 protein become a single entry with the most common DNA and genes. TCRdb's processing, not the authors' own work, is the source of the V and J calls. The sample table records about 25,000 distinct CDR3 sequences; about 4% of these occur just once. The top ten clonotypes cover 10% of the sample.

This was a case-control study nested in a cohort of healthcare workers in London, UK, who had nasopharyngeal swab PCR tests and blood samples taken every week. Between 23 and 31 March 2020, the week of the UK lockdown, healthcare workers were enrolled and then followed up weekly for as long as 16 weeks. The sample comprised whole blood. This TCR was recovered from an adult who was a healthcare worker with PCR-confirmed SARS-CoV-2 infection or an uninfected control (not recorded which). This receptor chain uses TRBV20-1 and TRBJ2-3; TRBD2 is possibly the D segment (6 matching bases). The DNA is TGCAGTGCTAGAGATCGGGGGAACGGCTATGGGGATACGCAGTATTTT. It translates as CSARDRGNGYGDTQYF.